One and the same sample provided the 30 T cell receptor beta chains below, sequenced in a study of Ad26.COV2.S vaccination and SARS-CoV-2 variants. Profiled with immunoSEQ multiplex PCR; TCRdb holds only in-frame clones, not every one. This table has 150,000 to 200,000 clones, 70% to 90% appearing once. This specimen consisted of peripheral blood, obtained after recovery from COVID-19. These receptors all come from a human donor who had recovered from COVID-19.

The chain has TRBV10-3 and TRBJ2-3; 8 nucleotides agree with TRBD2. Germline V gene data show CDR1 as ENHRY and CDR2 as SYGVKD. The CDR3 contains 14 residues. Trimming cost V 5 bases and J 6 bases; bases outside gene matches: 7. The CDR3 DNA follows: TGTGCCATCAGTCCGGGACTAGATCAGGATACGCAGTATTTT. Translating it yields CAISPGLDQDTQYF.

V is TRBV11-1 and J is TRBJ2-2; D not resolved. V lost 4 bases and J 6 bases, leaving 9 bases between the germline ends. The CDR3 is 13 residues long. Per germline, CDR1 SGHAT and CDR2 FQDESV (reference sequence). Written as DNA, the CDR3 is TGTGCCAGCAGCTCAAACAGAGCCGGGGAGCTGTTTTTT. Translating it yields CASSSNRAGELFF. The full variable domain, its missing parts supplied by reference TRBV11-1 and TRBJ2-2, is EAEVAQSPRYKITEKSQAVAFWCDPISGHATLYWYRQILGQGPELLVQFQDESVVDDSQLPKDRFSAERLKGVDSTLKIQPAELGDSAMYLCASSSNRAGELFFGEGSRLTVL.

V is TRBV6-5 and J is TRBJ2-1; TRBD2 aligns across 9 bases. Trimming at V came to 7 bases and at J to 3 bases, leaving 7 bases not matched to a gene. CDR3 length: 15 residues. The germline V gene encodes CDR1 MNHEY and CDR2 SVGAGI. The CDR3 nucleotides are TGTGCCAGCAAAAGAACTAGCGGGCTCTACAATGAGCAGTTCTTC. Its protein product is CASKRTSGLYNEQFF.

The sample holds one count of this clone. CDR3 coding DNA: TGTGCCACCAGCAAGGGACAGATCACTGAAGCTTTCTTT. Its protein product is CATSKGQITEAFF. V is TRBV15 and J is TRBJ1-1, with 7 nucleotides matching TRBD1. V dropped 4 bases and J dropped 4; count of bases not matched to a gene: 3. The CDR3 totals 13 residues. Germline CDR1 reads LNHNV; CDR2 reads YYDKDF (reference sequence).

The chain is built from TRBV3-1 (or the pseudogene TRBV3-2) and TRBJ2-1, with 7 nucleotides matching TRBD2. CDR3 length: 14 residues. Per the germline V gene, CDR1 is LGHDT and CDR2 is YNNKEL (reference sequence). Germline trimming cut 4 bases from V and 3 bases from J; bases unmatched to any gene: 3. The CDR3 sequence is CASSPRELYNEQFF. DNA for the CDR3: TGTGCCAGCAGCCCGCGGGAGCTCTACAATGAGCAGTTCTTC.

This chain joins TRBV7-8 and TRBJ1-1, with D perhaps matching TRBD1 (5 bases). Trimming took 5 bases from V and 1 from J, leaving 14 bases between them. The germline CDR1 and CDR2 sequences are SGHVS and FQNEAQ. The CDR3 covers 15 residues. The CDR3 nucleotides are TGTGCCAGCAGCCGGGCCGGGGCCCCGAACACTGAAGCTTTCTTT. Translating it yields CASSRAGAPNTEAFF.

The rearrangement uses TRBV28 and TRBJ2-7; D gene ambiguous. V lost 6 bases and J lost 3, with 12 bases in between. The CDR3 length is 13 residues. CDR1 is MDHEN, CDR2 SYDVKM, per germline. The CDR3 is CASRATDLYEQYF. The CDR3, as DNA: TGTGCCAGCAGGGCGACGGACCTCTACGAGCAGTACTTC. The full variable domain, in which reference TRBV28 and TRBJ2-7 provide the parts outside the CDR3, is DVKVTQSSRYLVKRTGEKVFLECVQDMDHENMFWYRQDPGLGLRLIYFSYDVKMKEKGDIPEGYSVSREKKERFSLILESASTNQTSMYLCASRATDLYEQYFGPGTRLTVT.

This rearrangement joins TRBV10-2 to TRBJ1-5; TRBD1 might be the D (6 bases). The ends were cut back, 6 bases at V and 9 bases at J, with 18 bases in the middle. The germline CDR1 and CDR2 sequences are WSHSY and SAAADI. CDR3 length: 14 residues. CDR3 nucleotides: TGCGCCAGCAGCCTCGGGGGGCCCGGGGTGCCCCAGCATTTT. Encoded protein: CASSLGGPGVPQHF.

This clone was picked up one time. The gene calls are TRBV7-9 and TRBJ1-1; D is ambiguous. The CDR3 is made up of 14 amino acids. Germline V gene lookup returns CDR1 SEHNR and CDR2 FQNEAQ (reference sequence). Trimming removed 5 bases at V and 1 base at J, with 11 bases between. This chain's CDR3 is CASSPVDGNTEAFF. The CDR3 bases are TGTGCCAGCAGCCCGGTAGACGGGAACACTGAAGCTTTCTTT.

J is TRBJ2-7 and V is TRBV4-2; no clear D gene. The germline V gene encodes CDR1 LGHNA and CDR2 YNFKEQ. V was clipped by 1 base and J by 0 bases, with 10 bases between them. The CDR3 sequence is 15 residues long. CDR3 sequence (DNA): TGTGCCAGCAGCCAAGTTGGCAGGATCTCCTACGAGCAGTACTTC. Its protein product is CASSQVGRISYEQYF.

The chain joins TRBV6-6 to TRBJ2-2; D is perhaps TRBD1 or TRBD2 (7 bases each). The V and J ends lost 4 bases and 3 bases respectively, with 12 bases between them. CDR1 MNHNY and CDR2 SVGAGI come from the germline V gene (reference sequence). The CDR3 is 15 amino acids. The chain's CDR3 is CASSWEGADTGELFF. CDR3 nucleotide sequence: TGTGCCAGCAGTTGGGAGGGGGCGGACACCGGGGAGCTGTTTTTT.

The gene calls are TRBV30 and TRBJ1-5, with D possibly TRBD1 on 5 matching bases. The CDR3 totals 13 residues. CDR1 and CDR2 (germline): GTSNPN, SVGIG (reference sequence). The germline V and J ends were trimmed by 3 bases and 0 bases, with 6 bases remaining between them. The CDR3 here is CAWRQGSNQPQHF. The CDR3 bases are TGTGCCTGGAGGCAGGGTAGCAATCAGCCCCAGCATTTT. The whole variable domain, remainder taken from reference TRBV30 and TRBJ1-5, is SQTIHQWPATLVQPVGSPLSLECTVEGTSNPNLYWYRQAAGRGLQLLFYSVGIGQISSEVPQNLSASRPQDRQFILSSKKLLLSDSGFYLCAWRQGSNQPQHFGDGTRLSIL.

The chain employs TRBV10-2 and TRBJ1-1, with 7 bases aligning to TRBD1. Germline V gene sequence: CDR1 WSHSY, CDR2 SAAADI. This CDR3 comprises 14 residues. V shed 6 bases and J 4 bases; nucleotides not matched to a gene: 8. The CDR3 nucleotides read TGCGCCAGCAGCCCAGGGGGGAAGGGCACTGAAGCTTTCTTT. Its translation: CASSPGGKGTEAFF.

V and J are TRBV11-2 and TRBJ1-5; possibly TRBD1 for D (6 bases). The germline gives CDR1 SGHAT, CDR2 FQNNGV. This CDR3 has 13 amino acids. V was shortened by 8 bases and J by 3 bases, with 11 bases between the two germline ends. CDR3 residues: CASSDSFNQPQHF. The CDR3, as DNA: TGTGCCAGCTCGGACAGCTTCAATCAGCCCCAGCATTTT.

V usage is TRBV4-2 and J usage is TRBJ1-2; D uncertain. Germline V gene lookup returns CDR1 LGHNA and CDR2 YNFKEQ. V shed 3 bases and J shed 4 bases, with 12 bases lying between them. The CDR3 loop spans 14 amino acids. Here the CDR3 DNA reads TGTGCCAGCAGCCATGAGGAAACAGCCTATGGCTACACCTTC. It translates to CASSHEETAYGYTF.

The chain combines TRBV14 with TRBJ2-2; 10 nucleotides agree with TRBD1. With V trimmed by 4 bases and J by 5 bases, 7 bases remained unmatched. Germline assignment: CDR1 SGHDN and CDR2 FVKESK. The CDR3 consists of 16 residues. The chain's CDR3 is CASSPGTGASTGELFF. The CDR3 bases are TGTGCCAGCAGCCCCGGGACAGGGGCTTCGACCGGGGAGCTGTTTTTT.

The CDR3 bases are TGCACCAGCAGCCAGTCCATCTACAATGAGCAGTTCTTC. This sequence encodes CTSSQSIYNEQFF. The rearrangement links TRBV1 to TRBJ2-1; the D call TRBD1 from the table was never checked on the DNA. TRBV1 is a documented pseudogene. This CDR3 region has 13 residues.

The gene calls are TRBV19 and TRBJ2-7; D may be TRBD1 (5 bases). The V gene's germline CDR1 is LNHDA and CDR2 SQIVND (reference sequence). Trimming took 4 bases from V and 4 from J, leaving 11 bases between them. The CDR3 consists of 13 residues. The chain's CDR3 is CASSTDGQYEQYF. CDR3 bases: TGTGCCAGTAGTACCGACGGACAATACGAGCAGTACTTC.

About this clone itself: Other DNA sequences from this sample encode an identical CDR3 as well. V is TRBV12-3 or TRBV12-4 and J is TRBJ1-1, with D uncertain. The ends were cut back, 2 bases at V and 7 bases at J, with 8 bases in the middle. There are 12 residues in the CDR3. The CDR3: CASSLSGGEAFF. CDR3 nucleotides: TGTGCCAGCAGTTTATCCGGCGGTGAAGCTTTCTTT.

The chain has TRBV7-3 and TRBJ2-6; D not certain. CDR1 and CDR2 from the germline V gene are SGHTA and FQGTGA. This CDR3 has 17 amino acids. V lost 1 base and J lost 1, with 11 bases in between. The CDR3 region is CASSLSGSYSGANVLTF. The CDR3 nucleotides read TGTGCCAGCAGCTTAAGTGGCAGTTATTCTGGGGCCAACGTCCTGACTTTC.

The chain joins TRBV30 to TRBJ1-2; 10 bases are a match to TRBD1. Germline V gene lookup returns CDR1 GTSNPN and CDR2 SVGIG (reference sequence). This CDR3 has 14 residues. The V segment lost 1 base and the J segment 7 bases; nucleotides outside the gene matches: 6. In DNA form, the CDR3 reads TGTGCCTGGAGTGAGGGACAGGGGATCGGTGGCTACACCTTC. This sequence encodes CAWSEGQGIGGYTF. Combining the CDR3 with reference TRBV30 and TRBJ1-2 gives the whole variable domain SQTIHQWPATLVQPVGSPLSLECTVEGTSNPNLYWYRQAAGRGLQLLFYSVGIGQISSEVPQNLSASRPQDRQFILSSKKLLLSDSGFYLCAWSEGQGIGGYTFGSGTRLTVV.

Comment on this clone: Within the sample, other DNA sequences also encode this same CDR3. V and J are TRBV12-3 or TRBV12-4 and TRBJ1-1; D unresolved. This CDR3 has 13 amino acids. Trimming shortened V by 2 bases and J by 1 base, and 5 bases separated the two germline ends. The CDR3: CASSLTGNTEAFF. CDR3 nucleotides: TGTGCCAGCAGTTTAACCGGGAACACTGAAGCTTTCTTT.

This chain uses TRBV5-4 with TRBJ1-2; TRBD1 might be the D (5 bases). There are 13 residues in the CDR3. Germline values: CDR1 SGHNT, CDR2 YYREEE (reference sequence). V was clipped by 3 bases and J by 3 bases, with 9 bases between them. The CDR3 sequence is CASSSGTDYGYTF. CDR3 bases: TGTGCCAGCAGCTCAGGGACGGACTATGGCTACACCTTC.

V and J are TRBV28 and TRBJ1-2; tentative D call: TRBD1 (6 bases). V shed 8 bases and J shed 4 bases, with 17 bases lying between them. From germline, CDR1 is MDHEN and CDR2 SYDVKM. The CDR3 spans 14 residues. DNA for the CDR3: TGTGCCAGCCTAGACGCGGGGGGCAGCTATGGCTACACCTTC. This codes for CASLDAGGSYGYTF.

CDR3 loop: CASSLTGLETQYF. The CDR3 DNA sequence: TGTGCCAGCAGCTTGACAGGTTTGGAGACCCAGTACTTC. This chain connects TRBV11-3 to TRBJ2-5, with D tentatively TRBD1 (6 bases). Germline V CDR1 and CDR2: SGHNT, YENEEA. The CDR3 runs 13 residues. Trimming cost V 3 bases and J 5 bases, with 10 bases left between them.

The chain couples TRBV7-8 to TRBJ2-1, with 8 bases that match TRBD2. The CDR3 has 14 amino acids. Germline assignment: CDR1 SGHVS and CDR2 FQNEAQ. The trim removed 6 bases at V and 8 bases at J, leaving 9 bases unmatched. The CDR3 nucleotides are TGTGCCAGCAGAGGGAAGCGGGAGATCGATGAGCAGTTCTTC. Protein sequence: CASRGKREIDEQFF.

CDR3 in DNA: TGTGCCACCAGCAGAGATGGAATTGGGCAGGGGAGGGCAGATACGCAGTATTTT. This encodes CATSRDGIGQGRADTQYF. The rearrangement joins TRBV15 to TRBJ2-3; D perhaps matches TRBD2 (7 bases). The V and J ends lost 0 bases and 4 bases respectively, with 20 bases between them. CDR1 and CDR2 (germline): LNHNV, YYDKDF (reference sequence). The CDR3 has 18 amino acids.

This CDR3 reads CASSQAASGITDTQYF. CDR3 nucleotides: TGCGCCAGCAGCCAAGCGGCTAGCGGGATAACAGATACGCAGTATTTT. V is TRBV4-1 and J is TRBJ2-3, with 9 bases fitting TRBD2. With V trimmed by 1 base and J by 3 bases, 5 bases remained unmatched. The CDR3 runs to 16 residues. Germline V gene lookup returns CDR1 MGHRA and CDR2 YSYEKL.

The CDR3 reads CASSVDNSNSPLHF. CDR3 in DNA: TGTGCCAGCAGCGTAGATAACAGTAATTCACCCCTCCACTTT. V is TRBV9 and J is TRBJ1-6; D gene ambiguous. Germline V CDR1 and CDR2: SGDLS, YYNGEE. This CDR3 has 14 residues. Trimming shortened V by 0 bases and J by 6 bases, and 7 bases separated the two germline ends. The entire variable domain, with the rest obtained from reference TRBV9 and TRBJ1-6, is as follows: DSGVTQTPKHLITATGQRVTLRCSPRSGDLSVYWYQQSLDQGLQFLIQYYNGEERAKGNILERFSAQQFPDLHSELNLSSLELGDSALYFCASSVDNSNSPLHFGNGTRLTVT.

The genes are TRBV11-3 and TRBJ2-3; TRBD2 aligns across 7 bases. J lost 6 bases, V lost 6 bases, and 12 bases had no gene match. This CDR3 contains 15 residues. CDR1 is SGHNT and CDR2 is YENEEA in the germline V gene. The DNA for the CDR3 is TGTGCCAGCAGTCTACTAGCGTCCTATAGCGATACGCAGTATTTT. This translates into CASSLLASYSDTQYF.